A single TCR beta chain is shown here with its context. This sample is drawn from a study of blood T cell repertoires in COVID-19. Overall study: In each case, the material was cDNA or gDNA derived from T cells, B-cell-depleted T cells, or PBMCs.

CDR1 is SGHTA, CDR2 FQGTGA, per germline. The CDR3 is 15 amino acids. Trimming removed 6 bases at V and 0 bases at J, with 11 bases between. Enrollment of patients from Seattle took place during active infection, with longitudinal follow-up. As originally analysed: Scientists estimated how many nucleated cells there were by amplifying reference gene primers. Sequencing used immunoSEQ multiplex PCR; TCRdb keeps in-frame clones, though not all of them. The DNA gave D and trimming, while V, J and clone size come from that table. The data contain about 230,000 clones, approximately 90% of them singletons.

This receptor was taken from a man aged 50-59 years with COVID-19, enrolled during active disease. The rearrangement links TRBV7-3 to TRBJ2-2; tentative D call: TRBD1 (6 bases). Sequences were obtained from peripheral blood. CDR3 sequence: CASSSQGTNTGELFF. The CDR3 DNA is TGTGCCAGCAGTTCTCAGGGGACGAACACCGGGGAGCTGTTTTTT.